This TCR beta chain was profiled in a study of a mutant IDH1 vaccine in newly diagnosed glioma (dated by TCRdb to about 2021). About the full investigation: Of the 30 or so patients who were treated, around 60% were male and roughly 38% were female, and the mean age was about 37 years. Before enrollment, most patients had been given radiochemotherapy with temozolomide as standard therapy, while the rest had received either radiotherapy alone or temozolomide alone. Peripheral blood was drawn at six visits: V03 (baseline), V05, V07, V10, V12 and V13. Longitudinal TCRB deep sequencing was done for 25 treated patients, wherever samples were available for exploratory analyses.

The time point label for this specimen denotes: baseline, week 1 (first vaccination visit). According to the study, the label for this sample's treatment or condition signals: pre-vaccination baseline after standard-of-care therapy. Donors had newly diagnosed WHO grade 3 or 4 IDH1-mutant astrocytomas with loss of nuclear ATRX. The samples were drawn from NOA16, a multicentre, single-arm, open-label phase I trial in Germany that tested a mutant IDH1 peptide vaccine in humans for the first time. For immunogenicity testing, the blood drawn at visit V03 was used as the baseline sample. Genomic DNA for TCRB sequencing was extracted from EDTA blood using the DNeasy Blood and Tissue Kit. The paper's findings and limits, for the study overall: According to the authors, sample limitations meant that analyses of patient blood samples could not be reproduced. No apparent relationship was observed between pseudoprogression and alterations in the top peripheral T cell clonotypes detected by TCRB sequencing. Selection of PBMC samples for TCRB deep sequencing was based on availability. Vaccine-induced immune responses across multiple MHC alleles were detected in about 92% of patients.

For this clone: Its target antigen remains unknown. One base away there is no much larger clone; base qualities are not given.

The receptor library was made with the immunoSEQ multiplex PCR assay. Rearranged TCR beta chain sequences were amplified with the hsTCRB Kit following the manufacturer's protocol. Sequencing of TCRB libraries was carried out on an Illumina MiSeq. In the original analysis: The proprietary platform of the kit vendor was used for demultiplexing, trimming and gene mapping. TCRdb stores this immuneACCESS table with in-frame sequences only. Part of the clones is absent; in the studies checked, under half of the shortfall reflects unresolved V genes, and no reason is known for the rest. V and J calls and clone size come straight from that table; D and trimming were deduced from the DNA. Here the sample has 65,000 to 70,000 clones; 80% to 90% occur a single time. The top ten constitute 4% to 5.5% of the sample. The V end loses 3 bases and the J end loses 5 bases, and a stretch of 10 bases separates them. The CDR3 spans 13 residues, from the cysteine through the phenylalanine. The kept DNA is CDR3 alone, 39 bases in frame from the first base. Looking up the germline V gene yields CDR1 MNHNS and CDR2 SASEGT.

The sequence joins TRBV6-1 to TRBJ1-1; the D gene assignment is ambiguous. This sample comprised peripheral blood mononuclear cells (PBMCs), obtained from a glioma patient treated with radiotherapy, temozolomide or both. The TCR originated in a woman in her late teens or twenties with glioma. Some clones in this sample may be carry-over from other donors' samples. The CDR3: CASSEVLGTEAFF. The nucleotide sequence reads as follows: TGTGCCAGCAGTGAGGTGTTAGGGACTGAAGCTTTCTTT.